The 9 T cell receptor beta chains presented below share a single source sample, sequenced in a study of cytomegalovirus exposure and HLA in healthy donors. 60 Vbeta and 13 Jbeta primers were used in PCR. The assay was immunoSEQ multiplex PCR, and TCRdb's table has in-frame clones only and misses some. This sample carries 130,000 to 150,000 clones, with approximately 0.88% going to the ten biggest clones. The sample consisted of PBMCs. These receptors all come from a male donor in good health and CMV-seronegative.

The chain has TRBV29-1 and TRBJ2-5; TRBD2 might be the D (6 bases). The CDR3 sequence is 11 residues long. V was trimmed by 0 bases and J by 13 bases, leaving 12 bases between them. CDR1 is SQVTM, CDR2 ANQGSEA, per germline. CDR3 bases: TGCAGCGTTGAAGATGGAGGGCCCCCGTACTTC. It yields the protein CSVEDGGPPYF.

V gene TRBV19 combines with J gene TRBJ2-2; D might be TRBD2 (5 bases). Germline V lookup: CDR1 LNHDA, CDR2 SQIVND (reference sequence). CDR3 length equals 16 residues. V lost 4 bases and J lost 1, with 13 bases in between. In DNA form, the CDR3 reads TGTGCCAGTAGTACGCCGGGAACTAAGAACACCGGGGAGCTGTTTTTT. Translation: CASSTPGTKNTGELFF.

The genes are TRBV18 and TRBJ2-5; 9 bases fit TRBD1. The CDR3 is 15 residues long. J gave up 5 bases and V 3 bases, and 7 bases lay outside the gene matches. Germline values: CDR1 KGHSH, CDR2 LQKENI. CDR3 sequence reads: CASSPGQGGTETQYF. The CDR3, as DNA: TGTGCCAGCTCACCGGGACAGGGTGGAACGGAGACCCAGTACTTC. The full variable domain, in which reference TRBV18 and TRBJ2-5 provide the parts outside the CDR3, is NAGVMQNPRHLVRRRGQEARLRCSPMKGHSHVYWYRQLPEEGLKFMVYLQKENIIDESGMPKERFSAEFPKEGPSILRIQQVVRGDSAAYFCASSPGQGGTETQYFGPGTRLLVL.

This chain connects TRBV6-5 to TRBJ2-1; 14 nucleotides align to TRBD2. The CDR3 covers 13 residues. The V gene end was trimmed by 8 bases and the J gene end by 9 bases; junction bases not matched to a gene: 3. Germline loops: CDR1 MNHEY, CDR2 SVGAGI. The CDR3 is CASSGLAGGEQFF. Written as DNA, the CDR3 is TGTGCCAGCTCTGGACTAGCGGGAGGTGAGCAGTTCTTC.

The chain is built from TRBV19 and TRBJ2-5; D is uncertain. The germline CDR1 and CDR2 sequences are LNHDA and SQIVND (reference sequence). This CDR3 has 13 residues. The germline V and J ends were trimmed by 4 bases and 2 bases, with 8 bases remaining between them. The CDR3 coding sequence is TGTGCCAGTAGTAGAAACTGGCAAGAGACCCAGTACTTC. It translates to CASSRNWQETQYF.

This chain links TRBV9 with TRBJ2-1, with TRBD2 matching over 12 bases. V lost 1 base, J lost 0 bases, and 11 bases stayed unmatched. From germline, CDR1 is SGDLS and CDR2 YYNGEE. The CDR3 has 20 residues. The CDR3 nucleotides read TGTGCCAGCAGCGTAAGGACTAGCGGGGATACTCCAAGCTCCTACAATGAGCAGTTCTTC. Its translation: CASSVRTSGDTPSSYNEQFF.

V is TRBV11-1 and J is TRBJ2-5, with D tentatively TRBD2 (7 bases). This CDR3 has 18 amino acids. CDR1 and CDR2 from the germline V gene are SGHAT and FQDESV (reference sequence). Deletions cut 1 base from V and 3 bases from J, with 21 bases between. The CDR3 sequence: CASSLVGSRGALKETQYF. In DNA form, the CDR3 reads TGTGCCAGCAGCTTAGTTGGAAGTCGGGGGGCCTTAAAAGAGACCCAGTACTTC.

V gene TRBV4-3 combines with J gene TRBJ1-1, with D possibly TRBD1 on 5 matching bases. The CDR3 consists of 14 residues. The germline V gene has CDR1 LGHNA and CDR2 YSLEER. Deletions cut 5 bases from V and 2 bases from J, with 12 bases between. CDR3 sequence reads: CASSAGRANTEAFF. DNA for the CDR3: TGCGCCAGCAGCGCGGGGCGGGCCAACACTGAAGCTTTCTTT.

The chain uses TRBV19 and TRBJ2-2, with TRBD2 matching 12 bases. The germline CDR1 and CDR2 sequences are LNHDA and SQIVND (reference sequence). The V segment lost 7 bases and the J segment 3 bases; nucleotides outside the gene matches: 3. The CDR3 loop spans 15 amino acids. The CDR3 loop is CASTGLAGYTGELFF. The CDR3 DNA reads as TGTGCCAGTACCGGACTAGCGGGATACACCGGGGAGCTGTTTTTT.